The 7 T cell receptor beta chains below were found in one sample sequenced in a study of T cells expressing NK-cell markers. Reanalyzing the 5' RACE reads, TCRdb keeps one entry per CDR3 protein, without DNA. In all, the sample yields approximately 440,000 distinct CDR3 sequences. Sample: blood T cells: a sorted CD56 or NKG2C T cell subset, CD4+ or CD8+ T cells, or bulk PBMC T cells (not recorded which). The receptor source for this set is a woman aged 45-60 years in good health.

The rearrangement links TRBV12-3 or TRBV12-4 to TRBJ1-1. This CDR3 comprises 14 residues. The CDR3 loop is CASTQSRDYTEAFF.

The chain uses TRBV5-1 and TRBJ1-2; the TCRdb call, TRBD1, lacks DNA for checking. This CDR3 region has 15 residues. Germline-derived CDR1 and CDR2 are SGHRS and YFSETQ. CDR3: CASSPIPTENYGYTF.

This CDR3 is CASSREGQGPNIQYF. The gene calls are TRBV4-1 and TRBJ2-4; with no DNA, the TCRdb D assignment of TRBD2 cannot be verified. The CDR3 runs 15 residues. In germline, CDR1 is MGHRA, CDR2 YSYEKL.

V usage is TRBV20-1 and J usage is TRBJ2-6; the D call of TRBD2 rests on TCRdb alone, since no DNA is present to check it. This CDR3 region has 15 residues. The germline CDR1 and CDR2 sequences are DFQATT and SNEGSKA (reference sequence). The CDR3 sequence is CSAAGPSSGANVLTF.

This CDR3 reads CSAPVGLNSQTQYF. The chain links TRBV20-1 to TRBJ2-5. The germline CDR1 and CDR2 sequences are DFQATT and SNEGSKA (reference sequence). CDR3 length equals 14 residues.

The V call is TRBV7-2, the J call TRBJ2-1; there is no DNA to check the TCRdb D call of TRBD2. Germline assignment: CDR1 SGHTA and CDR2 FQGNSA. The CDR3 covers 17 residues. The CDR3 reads CASSFRLVAGSYNEQFF. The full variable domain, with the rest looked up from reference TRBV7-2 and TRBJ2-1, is GAGVSQSPSNKVTEKGKDVELRCDPISGHTALYWYRQSLGQGLEFLIYFQGNSAPDKSGLPSDRFSAERTGGSVSTLTIQRTQQEDSAVYLCASSFRLVAGSYNEQFFGPGTRLTVL.

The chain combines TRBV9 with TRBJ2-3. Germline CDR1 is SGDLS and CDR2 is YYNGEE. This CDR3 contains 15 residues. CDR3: CASSVDESRTDTQYF. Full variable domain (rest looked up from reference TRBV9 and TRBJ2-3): DSGVTQTPKHLITATGQRVTLRCSPRSGDLSVYWYQQSLDQGLQFLIQYYNGEERAKGNILERFSAQQFPDLHSELNLSSLELGDSALYFCASSVDESRTDTQYFGPGTRLTVL.